Below, 29 T cell receptor beta chains from the same sample are listed, as sequenced in a study of identical twins. TCRdb ran MiXCR on the 5' RACE reads and lists one entry per CDR3 protein. The sample includes roughly 720,000 distinct CDR3 sequences, roughly 20% of them seen just once. These data were also filed under a second study, of T cells expressing NK-cell markers.

Sample: PBMCs. The receptors were gathered from a woman younger than 30 in good health.

The rearrangement uses TRBV12-3 or TRBV12-4 and TRBJ1-4, with D unclear. The length of the CDR3 is 16 residues. The germline V and J ends were trimmed by 6 bases and 2 bases, with 16 bases remaining between them. CDR3 sequence: CASRRNYGETNEKLFF. CDR3 coding DNA: TGTGCCAGCAGACGTAATTACGGGGAGACTAATGAAAAACTGTTTTTT.

This clonotype occurred a few times. This chain links TRBV6-1 with TRBJ2-3; TRBD2 agrees at 11 bases. The CDR3 is 14 residues long. Unmatched junction bases numbered 4, after V lost 6 bases and J lost 5 bases. Germline V gene sequence: CDR1 MNHNS, CDR2 SASEGT. This chain's CDR3 is CASRASGGIDTQYF. CDR3 bases: TGTGCCAGCAGGGCTAGCGGGGGGATAGATACGCAGTATTTT.

The V call is TRBV7-2, the J call TRBJ1-2, with TRBD1 identical over 9 bases. Germline CDR1 reads SGHTA; CDR2 reads FQGNSA. The CDR3 loop spans 15 amino acids. Trimming removed 5 bases from V and 8 bases from J; junction bases left unmatched: 12. The CDR3 spells CASSARGQGLGGYTF. DNA of the CDR3: TGTGCCAGCAGCGCCCGGGGACAGGGATTAGGAGGCTACACCTTC.

The chain couples TRBV20-1 to TRBJ2-3; 11 nucleotides match TRBD2. CDR1 is DFQATT, CDR2 SNEGSKA, per germline (reference sequence). V lost 2 bases, J lost 1 base, and 2 bases stayed unmatched. This CDR3 has 15 residues. Here the CDR3 reads CSARRGLAGTDTQYF. In nucleotides, the CDR3 is TGCAGTGCTAGAAGGGGACTAGCGGGCACAGATACGCAGTATTTT.

This clonotype was recorded a few times. V and J are TRBV7-9 and TRBJ1-6; D unclear. Germline CDR1 and CDR2: SEHNR and FQNEAQ (reference sequence). V was trimmed by 5 bases and J by 7 bases, leaving 12 bases between them. The CDR3 has 14 residues. The CDR3 here is CASSLMFPNSPLHF. The CDR3, as DNA: TGTGCCAGCAGCCTCATGTTTCCAAATTCACCCCTCCACTTT.

This clonotype was picked up a small number of times. V and J are TRBV6-5 and TRBJ2-3; D remains unclear. The CDR3 spans 14 residues. The ends were cut back, 0 bases at V and 4 bases at J, with 8 bases in the middle. Looked up from germline, CDR1 is MNHEY and CDR2 is SVGAGI. The CDR3 DNA reads as TGTGCCAGCAGTTACTCTGGGTCTGCAGATACGCAGTATTTT. The encoded protein is CASSYSGSADTQYF.

This clonotype was detected a few times. The chain is built from TRBV6-1 and TRBJ2-5; D not certain. The germline gives CDR1 MNHNS, CDR2 SASEGT. V was pared by 6 bases and J by 5 bases, with 13 bases between. This CDR3 is 13 amino acids long. CDR3 sequence: CASRTFRKETQYF. The CDR3 DNA reads as TGTGCCAGCAGGACTTTCCGCAAGGAGACCCAGTACTTC.

The chain recombines TRBV6-5 with TRBJ1-2, with unresolved D. The CDR3 runs 16 residues. V lost 4 bases and J lost 2, with 17 bases in between. Germline CDR1 is MNHEY and CDR2 is SVGAGI. CDR3 DNA sequence: TGTGCCAGCAGTTCCTTCGGGGTAGTCCCAAACTATGGCTACACCTTC. Translating it yields CASSSFGVVPNYGYTF.

This rearrangement joins TRBV2 to TRBJ1-2, with D possibly matching TRBD1 (6 bases). Germline CDR1 is SNHLY and CDR2 is FYNNEI. This CDR3 contains 13 residues. Trimming pared 7 bases from V and 0 bases from J, leaving 9 bases between. CDR3 sequence reads: CASTGQTNYGYTF. In nucleotides, the CDR3 is TGTGCCAGCACCGGACAGACTAACTATGGCTACACCTTC. The variable domain in full, completed from reference TRBV2 and TRBJ1-2, reads EPEVTQTPSHQVTQMGQEVILRCVPISNHLYFYWYRQILGQKVEFLVSFYNNEISEKSEIFDDQFSVERPDGSNFTLKIRSTKLEDSAMYFCASTGQTNYGYTFGSGTRLTVV.

The chain is built from TRBV27 and TRBJ2-2; D may be TRBD2 (6 bases). The CDR3 is 15 residues long. Germline CDR1 reads MNHEY; CDR2 reads SMNVEV (reference sequence). V gave up 6 bases and J gave up 2 bases, with 13 bases separating them. CDR3 sequence (DNA): TGTGCCAGCAGGCAATGGAGGGGAAACACCGGGGAGCTGTTTTTT. It codes for CASRQWRGNTGELFF.

CDR3 sequence (DNA): TGTGCCAGCAGGTTTAGCGGGAGAACGTACGAGCAGTACTTC. This translates into CASRFSGRTYEQYF. The chain combines TRBV12-3 or TRBV12-4 with TRBJ2-7; TRBD2 agrees at 9 bases. This CDR3 spans 14 amino acids. The trim removed 6 bases at V and 4 bases at J, leaving 7 bases unmatched.

The chain employs TRBV7-9 and TRBJ2-7; 7 nucleotides line up with TRBD1. CDR1 and CDR2 (germline): SEHNR, FQNEAQ (reference sequence). V shed 4 bases, J shed 4 bases, and the junction held 10 bases outside the gene matches. The CDR3 length is 15 residues. The CDR3 protein is CASSSPARDRYEQYF. CDR3 bases: TGTGCCAGCAGCTCCCCCGCCAGGGACAGATACGAGCAGTACTTC.

The chain combines TRBV15 with TRBJ1-5; D gene ambiguous. The CDR3 is made up of 12 amino acids. Trimming removed 5 bases at V and 6 bases at J, with 8 bases between. Per germline, CDR1 LNHNV and CDR2 YYDKDF (reference sequence). DNA of the CDR3: TGTGCCACCAGCGAGGCAAGTCAGCCCCAGCATTTT. This encodes CATSEASQPQHF.

The sample holds many counts of this clonotype. This sequence joins TRBV29-1 and TRBJ2-1; TRBD2 matches 9 bases. CDR3 length equals 15 residues. Trimming at V came to 0 bases and at J to 3 bases, leaving 3 bases not matched to a gene. In germline, CDR1 is SQVTM, CDR2 ANQGSEA. The CDR3 DNA reads as TGCAGCGTTGAAGAGGGAGCGGGAGGCTACAATGAGCAGTTCTTC. It is translated as CSVEEGAGGYNEQFF.

There are a few counts of this clonotype. V usage is TRBV15 and J usage is TRBJ1-6, with 8 bases aligning to TRBD1. The trim removed 3 bases at V and 6 bases at J, leaving 7 bases unmatched. Germline V CDR1 and CDR2: LNHNV, YYDKDF (reference sequence). This CDR3 has 16 residues. The chain's CDR3 is CATSRNRDRLNSPLHF. CDR3 in DNA: TGTGCCACCAGCAGGAACCGGGACAGGCTTAATTCACCCCTCCACTTT.

The chain is built from TRBV27 and TRBJ2-7; possibly TRBD2 for D (5 bases). Germline V lookup: CDR1 MNHEY, CDR2 SMNVEV (reference sequence). The CDR3 is 14 residues long. Between the trimmed V and J ends, which lost 3 bases and 6 bases, there was a span of 15 bases. CDR3 coding DNA: TGTGCCAGCAGTTTCAGTCTAGCTAGGCCCGAGCAGTACTTC. This codes for CASSFSLARPEQYF.

This clonotype appeared a few times. The chain uses TRBV29-1 and TRBJ1-2; TRBD1 aligns across 7 bases. The germline V gene encodes CDR1 SQVTM and CDR2 ANQGSEA. This CDR3 contains 11 residues. With V trimmed by 6 bases and J by 6 bases, 4 bases remained unmatched. The CDR3 coding sequence is TGCAGCGTGGTGACAGGGAATGGCTACACCTTC. Amino acid sequence: CSVVTGNGYTF.

V and J are TRBV7-2 and TRBJ2-7, with TRBD2 as a possible D gene (5 bases). Germline values: CDR1 SGHTA, CDR2 FQGNSA. Trimming shortened V by 3 bases and J by 2 bases, and 14 bases separated the two germline ends. There are 15 residues in the CDR3. This chain's CDR3 is CASSFSAGGAYEQYF. The CDR3 DNA follows: TGTGCCAGCAGCTTTTCTGCGGGTGGGGCCTACGAGCAGTACTTC.

This clonotype was counted a few times. This chain joins TRBV15 and TRBJ2-3; 8 nucleotides match TRBD1. The V gene's germline CDR1 is LNHNV and CDR2 YYDKDF (reference sequence). This CDR3 spans 15 amino acids. V lost 3 bases, J lost 8 bases, and 10 bases stayed unmatched. CDR3 in amino acids: CATSRSTGVSGTQYF. The CDR3 coding sequence is TGTGCCACCAGCAGGTCGACAGGGGTTAGCGGTACGCAGTATTTT.

This clonotype has just a few counts. The rearrangement joins TRBV12-3 or TRBV12-4 to TRBJ2-7, with D possibly matching TRBD1 (6 bases). V was shortened by 8 bases and J by 3 bases, with 17 bases between the two germline ends. CDR3 length equals 14 residues. The CDR3 sequence is CASAPRDTYYEQYF. The CDR3 DNA follows: TGTGCCAGCGCCCCCCGGGACACCTACTACGAGCAGTACTTC.

This clonotype was observed a handful of times. This chain uses TRBV20-1 with TRBJ1-1; a weak D match, TRBD1 (5 bases). Germline values: CDR1 DFQATT, CDR2 SNEGSKA (reference sequence). The V and J ends lost 3 bases and 1 base respectively, with 9 bases between them. The CDR3 is 13 amino acids. The DNA for the CDR3 is TGCAGTGCTAGGAGGGACGGGAACACTGAAGCTTTCTTT. It encodes CSARRDGNTEAFF.

This clonotype was seen repeatedly, ten times or more. The rearrangement joins TRBV20-1 to TRBJ2-1; the match to TRBD2 covers 9 bases. This CDR3 has 14 residues. The germline gives CDR1 DFQATT, CDR2 SNEGSKA (reference sequence). After removal of 3 bases from V and 4 bases from J, the junction contained 4 bases not matched to a gene. The CDR3 nucleotides are TGCAGTGCTAGCGTAGCGGGGGTTTACAATGAGCAGTTCTTC. As protein: CSASVAGVYNEQFF.

This clonotype was counted only a few times. This CDR3 is CASSYRGEGTEAFF. The CDR3 DNA sequence: TGTGCCAGCAGTTACAGGGGTGAAGGCACTGAAGCTTTCTTT. The gene calls are TRBV6-5 and TRBJ1-1; perhaps TRBD1 as D (5 bases). The CDR3 has 14 residues. Per germline, CDR1 MNHEY and CDR2 SVGAGI. The V gene lost 2 bases and the J gene lost 4 bases, with 11 bases spanning the gap.

V and J are TRBV29-1 and TRBJ2-7, with D possibly TRBD1 on 6 matching bases. This CDR3 is built from 12 residues. The V and J ends lost 7 bases and 3 bases respectively, with 13 bases between them. The germline V gene encodes CDR1 SQVTM and CDR2 ANQGSEA. CDR3 sequence: CSGGHQVYEQYF. DNA of the CDR3: TGCAGCGGGGGGCACCAAGTCTACGAGCAGTACTTC.

J is TRBJ2-1 and V is TRBV7-9; D is possibly TRBD1 (6 bases). The germline V gene encodes CDR1 SEHNR and CDR2 FQNEAQ (reference sequence). Trimming left V 5 bases short and J 9 bases short, with 11 bases between. This CDR3 has 12 amino acids. CDR3 region: CASSPQGLEQFF. The CDR3 nucleotides are TGTGCCAGCAGCCCACAGGGCCTTGAGCAGTTCTTC.

This clonotype appeared a few times. The CDR3 protein is CAISEPGGEQDTQYF. For the CDR3, the DNA is TGTGCCATCAGTGAGCCGGGGGGCGAACAGGATACGCAGTATTTT. The V and J genes are TRBV10-3 and TRBJ2-3; D is possibly TRBD2 (7 bases). The germline V and J ends were trimmed by 2 bases and 6 bases, with 15 bases remaining between them. The CDR3 totals 15 residues. The V gene's germline CDR1 is ENHRY and CDR2 SYGVKD.

This chain connects TRBV18 to TRBJ2-5, with D possibly being TRBD1 or TRBD2 (5 bases each). Germline assignment: CDR1 KGHSH and CDR2 LQKENI. Trimming took off 0 bases at V and 1 base at J, with 6 bases between the two ends. There are 14 residues in the CDR3. The CDR3 DNA reads TGTGCCAGCTCACCACCGAGGGGCCAAGAGACCCAGTACTTC. This translates into CASSPPRGQETQYF.

This clonotype turned up a few times. The chain is built from TRBV5-1 and TRBJ2-2, with 7 nucleotides matching TRBD2. With V trimmed by 0 bases and J by 6 bases, 5 bases remained unmatched. Germline lookup yields CDR1 SGHRS and CDR2 YFSETQ. There are 15 residues in the CDR3. This CDR3 is CASSLERTSAGELFF. The DNA for the CDR3 is TGCGCCAGCAGCTTGGAGCGGACTAGTGCCGGGGAGCTGTTTTTT.

The gene calls are TRBV9 and TRBJ2-2; 8 bases match TRBD2. The CDR3 contains 16 residues. Germline assignment: CDR1 SGDLS and CDR2 YYNGEE. With V trimmed by 7 bases and J by 4 bases, 12 bases remained unmatched. The CDR3 spells CASQNGRAFGTGELFF. The CDR3 DNA reads as TGTGCCAGCCAGAACGGGAGGGCGTTTGGCACCGGGGAGCTGTTTTTT.